The sequence of this T cell receptor (beta chain) was determined in a study of cytomegalovirus exposure and HLA in healthy donors (dated by TCRdb to 2017 to 2019). Context from the whole study: An earlier analysis of roughly 500 of the donors reported roughly 300 Gb of sequence data and 95 million to 130 million unique TCR beta sequences obtained from 150 million to 200 million T cells. Approximately 300 gigabases of sequencing data and roughly 81 million unique TCR sequences made up an early release that covered 640 HLA-typed donors. The genetic ancestry cluster associated with self-reported Caucasian donors included over 80% of the 398 genotyped donors. The aim of the study was to test whether cataloging public T cell receptors could identify signatures of past pathogen exposure. Using immunosequencing, the study profiled T cell repertoires from approximately 700 subjects and related those repertoires to cytomegalovirus serostatus. Along with the roughly 670-subject first cohort, a separate validation cohort of some 130 different subjects was used. The study combined high-throughput TCR immunosequencing, statistical association of individual TCRs with disease status, and machine learning to predict cytomegalovirus infection status. A later analysis re-analyzed previously published TCR beta repertoires from roughly 630 donors and added high-resolution HLA genotyping to study TCR occurrence patterns. Rather than drawing on any new phenotypic data, the later analysis identified candidate immune exposures from TCR beta sequences and the way those sequences occurred across donors. An earlier analysis of 587 of the donors used high-throughput TCR beta sequencing to judge whether each TCR beta V gene segment behaved as functional or pseudogenic. Donor age, sex, ethnicity and CMV serostatus were compiled alongside the repertoire data. Genome-wide SNP genotypes for about 55% of the roughly 670 donors were used in a later genetic analysis, which treated that subset as a discovery cohort. Every repertoire in the discovery cohort had been generated on one and the same sequencing platform. HLA typing covered class I and class II loci at four-digit resolution. Typing coverage differed by locus: A, B, C, DRB1 and DQB1 were typed in roughly 620-630 donors, DQA1 in roughly 500, DPA1 in 600 to 610, and DPB1 in roughly 450. Four or five DR-DQ haplotypes were handled as single units for association and clustering because linkage in the cohort was strong. On average, roughly 240,000 unique TCR beta nucleotide sequences were sequenced per donor among a few hundred genotyped donors of the cohort, with roughly 18% of those sequences being non-productive. The investigation overall reported the following: While some public TCRs were present in many individuals, most TCR sequences turned up only very rarely across donors. This cohort had only TCR beta chains sequenced, and the lack of alpha or paired-chain data limited which features could be detected. In a later analysis, HLA-associated TCR beta chains showed more clonal expansion and lower generation probabilities than non-associated chains that were equally common. When HLA alleles, especially DR and DQ, strongly co-occurred, TCR associations were difficult to assign to individual alleles. In both the original and validation cohorts, the classifier was reported to diagnose cytomegalovirus status with high specificity and sensitivity. The earlier analysis of approximately 560 of the donors excluded approximately 15 rarely observed V segments, including chromosome 9 orphons, because counts were too low. Linkage disequilibrium might explain the correlated functional status among segregating V segments, but an unknown experimental factor could not be ruled out. Some IMGT-functional V segments, including TRBV6-2 and TRBV6-3, could not be told apart with the 87-base-pair reads, so those segments were excluded. Sequencing depth was assumed to be roughly uniform across donors in the presence/absence analyses, though that assumption may not hold. The study listed 170 or so TCR beta chains as associated with cytomegalovirus. Three of the identified cytomegalovirus-associated TCR beta chains were confirmed in vitro to be specific for cytomegalovirus antigens. Broadly in line with IMGT annotations, most TCR beta V segments showed up in productive rearrangements about 87% or about 30% of the time in an earlier analysis of approximately 640 of the donors. HLA typing was unavailable for some donors at each locus, so association tests used only the typed subset. According to the authors, the approach could potentially be generalized to other disease states and immunological phenotypes. A further reported finding was that TCR beta sequences accurately predicted the HLA-A and HLA-B alleles for most subjects in the first cohort. According to a later analysis, TCR association rates differed among HLA loci, with DRB1 alleles showing the most associated TCRs and HLA-C alleles showing the fewest. The sequencing pipeline was judged likely to have produced a cluster of highly shared sequence variants as a technical artifact. A later analysis found that most CMV-associated TCR beta chains appeared HLA-restricted, with HLA associations seemingly driven largely by CMV exposure. According to a later analysis, parvovirus B19, influenza, CMV and Epstein-Barr virus appeared linked to several top co-occurrence clusters. In a later analysis, some 18,000 TCR beta sequences were associated with specific HLA alleles at a false discovery rate of 0.05. CMV serostatus was the only immune exposure information available for the cohort. A later genetic analysis reported fewer N-insertions in productive TCRs among donors in an Asian-associated ancestry cluster than the approximately 670-donor mean. A later genetic analysis associated a missense DCLRE1C variant with V-gene and J-gene trimming of TCR beta chains, and an independent cohort replicated the association.

Turning to this clone: Its antigen target is currently unknown.

The cohort consisted of 600 to 750 healthy bone marrow donors. At the time of sampling, every cohort member was nominally healthy, though immune exposures that went unrecorded were likely present. The donor tested CMV seropositive, placing the donor among the roughly 300 seropositive members of the cohort. A peripheral blood sample was provided by each donor, and peripheral blood mononuclear cells were used for TCR beta sequencing. Genomic DNA was extracted from the blood cell samples with the Qiagen DNeasy Blood Extraction Kit. Library prep was done by the immunoSEQ multiplex PCR assay. A mixture of 60 forward primers for TCR Vbeta segments and 13 reverse primers for TCR Jbeta segments was used in the multiplex PCR. Amplification of the CDR3 region of rearranged TCR beta genes was performed with a multiplex PCR assay on genomic DNA. The Illumina HiSeq System was used to sequence the amplified TCR beta libraries as 87-base-pair reads. The original pipeline was this. A later analysis counted 75 million to 100 million unique TCR beta chains across the 666 repertoires, and around 12 million of these chains were shared by at least two donors. Raw reads were error-corrected and collapsed into unique sequences with a nearest-neighbor algorithm that merged closely related sequences to remove PCR and sequencing errors. Alignment of CDR3 sequences to IMGT reference sequences was used to assign V, D and J gene segments. For a sequence to be retained, a match of at least six nucleotides was required to both a V gene segment and a J gene segment. A rearrangement counted as productive if the CDR3 had no stop codons and remained in frame with V and J, and every other rearrangement counted as non-productive. CDR3 was defined by IMGT convention, running from the second conserved V-encoded cysteine to the conserved J-encoded phenylalanine. In an earlier analysis of just under 600 of the donors, sequences lacking an unambiguous match to a single V gene segment were excluded. An earlier analysis of 500 to 700 of the donors classified V segments as functional when productive rearrangements were above 56.7% and as segregating when the standard deviation between donors was above 5%. A statistical classification framework was developed to diagnose cytomegalovirus status using the catalog of TCR beta chain sequences. In a later analysis, V and J genes were assigned by comparing TCR nucleotide sequences against IMGT/GENE-DB human TR gene sequences. The TCRdist pipeline was used in a later analysis to assign CDR3 sequences and most-parsimonious VDJ recombination scenarios. In a later analysis, each TCR beta chain was defined by its CDR3 amino acid sequence together with its V-gene family, and reads lacking a unique V-gene family were excluded. In a later analysis, nearly 600 highly shared, low-generation-probability nucleotide sequences were removed to address suspected cross-contamination and a sequencing artifact. For each public chain, a later analysis derived a clonal expansion index from normalized ranks of inferred template counts within each repertoire. In a later analysis, generation probabilities were computed using a VDJ recombination model fitted to out-of-frame rearrangements, and the results were checked against IGoR. In a later analysis, hypergeometric tests were used to score TCR-TCR, TCR-HLA and TCR-CMV co-occurrence, with a repertoire-size bias correction applied to TCR pairs. False discovery rates were estimated in a later analysis by permuting HLA or CMV assignments 20 times. In a later analysis, co-occurring TCRs were grouped using DBSCAN, and TCRdist sequence similarity was added for clustering within HLA-allele-positive subsets. For co-occurrence clustering, repertoires with fewer than 30,000 or more than 120,000 public chains were excluded, along with about five repertoires with anomalous nucleotide sharing. In its TCRdb copy, this immuneACCESS table keeps in-frame sequences only and misses some clones. Where compared with another copy, unresolved V genes explain less than half of these, and the others have no known cause. D and trimming were read from the DNA, whereas the V and J calls and clone size are those reported in that table. The sample table includes roughly 71,000 clones. The top ten clones comprise roughly 4.7% of the sample.

V gives up 1 base and J gives up 8 bases, and the segment between their germline ends measures 15 bases. The CDR3 numbers 14 residues from cysteine through phenylalanine. Solely the CDR3 DNA is kept, with 42 bases framed from the first base. The germline V gene supplies CDR1 SGHDT and CDR2 YYEEEE. The rearranged segments are TRBV5-6 and TRBJ1-2, and TRBD1 may be the D gene, going by 5 matching bases. The receptor's source is a woman aged 40-49 years in good health and CMV-seropositive. The sequenced sample was PBMCs. This receptor carries the CDR3 CASSLWQGVDGYTF. The DNA is TGTGCCAGCAGCTTGTGGCAGGGTGTCGACGGCTACACCTTC. With all but the CDR3 taken from the reference TRBV5-6 and TRBJ1-2 genes, the full variable domain is: DAGVTQSPTHLIKTRGQQVTLRCSPKSGHDTVSWYQQALGQGPQFIFQYYEEEERQRGNFPDRFSGHQFPNYSSELNVNALLLGDSALYLCASSLWQGVDGYTFGSGTRLTVV.